The 5 T cell receptor beta chains listed next were all sequenced from one sample in a study of somatic mutations in cytotoxic T cells in rheumatoid arthritis. Using immunoSEQ multiplex PCR, the repertoire was profiled, and TCRdb retains in-frame clones only, with some absent. The sample yields approximately 18,000 clones, almost 85% seen once. Sequenced sample: CD8+ T cells sorted from blood. The receptors stem from an adult with rheumatoid arthritis.

The table lists this clone with a count of one. V gene TRBV4-2 combines with J gene TRBJ2-1; D not resolved. V dropped 4 bases and J dropped 8 bases, with 12 bases sitting between them. This CDR3 is built from 13 residues. Germline lookup yields CDR1 LGHNA and CDR2 YNFKEQ. CDR3 residues: CASSLNLMDEQFF. CDR3 DNA sequence: TGTGCCAGCAGCCTTAACCTCATGGATGAGCAGTTCTTC.

This clone was seen only once. CDR3 loop: CASSPLASGGTINNEQFF. In nucleotides, the CDR3 is TGTGCCAGCTCACCCCTGGCTAGCGGGGGGACAATTAACAATGAGCAGTTCTTC. The chain employs TRBV18 and TRBJ2-1, with 11 bases identical to TRBD2. The CDR3 has 18 amino acids. J was trimmed by 5 bases and V by 3 bases; bases with no gene match: 12. Looked up from germline, CDR1 is KGHSH and CDR2 is LQKENI.

V and J are TRBV30 and TRBJ2-3, with D possibly matching TRBD2 (5 bases). V gave up 4 bases and J gave up 0 bases, with 11 bases separating them. The CDR3 has 14 amino acids. Germline CDR1 reads GTSNPN; CDR2 reads SVGIG (reference sequence). CDR3 region: CAWTHTGSTDTQYF. CDR3 DNA sequence: TGTGCCTGGACCCACACGGGGAGCACAGATACGCAGTATTTT.

The chain joins TRBV10-3 to TRBJ2-1; the match to TRBD2 covers 7 bases. From germline, CDR1 is ENHRY and CDR2 SYGVKD. J gave up 5 bases and V 8 bases, and 9 bases lay outside the gene matches. The CDR3 spans 14 residues. CDR3 DNA sequence: TGTGCCATCCAACTAGCGACGAAGGACAATGAGCAGTTCTTC. This sequence encodes CAIQLATKDNEQFF.

The V call is TRBV2, the J call TRBJ1-2, with a possible D match to TRBD1 (5 bases). CDR1 is SNHLY and CDR2 is FYNNEI in the germline V gene. Trimming removed 9 bases from V and 0 bases from J, with 17 bases in between. The length of the CDR3 is 15 residues. CDR3 residues: CASEGAITANYGYTF. For the CDR3, the DNA is TGTGCCAGTGAAGGGGCCATCACAGCTAACTATGGCTACACCTTC.